This T cell receptor beta chain was captured in a study of cytomegalovirus exposure and HLA in healthy donors. Overall study: The Caucasian-associated ancestry cluster held 65% to 90% of roughly 400 genotyped donors. Study-wide results and limits: In a later analysis, HLA-C alleles had the fewest associated TCRs, DRB1 alleles the most.

The PCR employed 60 Vbeta primers together with 13 Jbeta primers. Clones were sequenced by immunoSEQ multiplex PCR, and TCRdb holds only the in-frame ones, with some missing. Of 110,000 to 150,000 clones in the sample, 75% to 90% were seen once. To note about this clone: The target antigen is unknown.

The sequenced sample consisted of PBMCs. The TCR was taken from a man in his forties in good health and CMV-seronegative.

The CDR3 spells CASSVQDYGYTF. In DNA form, the CDR3 reads TGTGCCAGCAGCGTACAGGACTATGGCTACACCTTC. This chain uses TRBV7-9 with TRBJ1-2, with TRBD1 as a possible D gene (5 bases). The V end lost 5 bases, the J end lost 3 bases, and 7 bases lay between the germline ends. This CDR3 region has 12 residues. Germline CDR1 is SEHNR and CDR2 is FQNEAQ (reference sequence).